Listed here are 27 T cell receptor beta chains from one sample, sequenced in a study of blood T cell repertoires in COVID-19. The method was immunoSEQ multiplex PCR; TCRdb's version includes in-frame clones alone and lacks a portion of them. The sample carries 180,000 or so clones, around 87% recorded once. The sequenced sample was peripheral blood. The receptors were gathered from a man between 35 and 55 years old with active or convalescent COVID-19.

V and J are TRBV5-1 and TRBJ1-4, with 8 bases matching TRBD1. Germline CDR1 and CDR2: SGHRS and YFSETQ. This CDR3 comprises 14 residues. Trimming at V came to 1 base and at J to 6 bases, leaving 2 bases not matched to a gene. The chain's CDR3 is CASSLQGADEKLFF. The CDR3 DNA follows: TGCGCCAGCAGCTTGCAGGGGGCTGATGAAAAACTGTTTTTT.

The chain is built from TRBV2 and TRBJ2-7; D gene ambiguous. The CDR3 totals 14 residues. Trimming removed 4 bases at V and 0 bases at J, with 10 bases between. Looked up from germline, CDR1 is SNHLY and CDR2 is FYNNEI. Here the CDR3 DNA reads TGTGCCAGCAGTGTGGGCCGTAGCTCCTACGAGCAGTACTTC. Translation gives CASSVGRSSYEQYF.

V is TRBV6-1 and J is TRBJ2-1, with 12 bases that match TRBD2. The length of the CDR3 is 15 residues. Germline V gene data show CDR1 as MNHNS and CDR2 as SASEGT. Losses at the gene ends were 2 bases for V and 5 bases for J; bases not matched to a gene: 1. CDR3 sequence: CASSEPSGGDNEQFF. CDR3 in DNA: TGTGCCAGCAGTGAACCTAGCGGGGGGGACAATGAGCAGTTCTTC.

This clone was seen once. The DNA for the CDR3 is TGTGCCAGCAGTGACAGGGTTCTCAGTGGAAACACCATATATTTT. This gives the protein CASSDRVLSGNTIYF. The V gene is TRBV6-1, the J gene TRBJ1-3, with a weak D call TRBD1 (5 bases). This CDR3 is 15 amino acids long. V dropped 3 bases and J dropped 3 bases, with 12 bases sitting between them. Germline V gene data show CDR1 as MNHNS and CDR2 as SASEGT.

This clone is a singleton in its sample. Written as DNA, the CDR3 is TGTGCCTGGACTACGGGACAGGGCACCTACAATGAGCAGTTCTTC. Translating gives CAWTTGQGTYNEQFF. J is TRBJ2-1 and V is TRBV30, with 9 bases aligning to TRBD1. The germline CDR1 and CDR2 sequences are GTSNPN and SVGIG (reference sequence). The CDR3 is 15 residues long. V shed 4 bases, J shed 2 bases, and the junction held 6 bases outside the gene matches.

CDR3 in DNA: TGTGCCAGCACCCGCGGGCTCATGAGCTCTGGAAACACCATATATTTT. Residues: CASTRGLMSSGNTIYF. The chain is built from TRBV7-2 and TRBJ1-3; D is unclear. The CDR3 spans 16 residues. The ends were cut back, 7 bases at V and 0 bases at J, with 16 bases in the middle. Looked up from germline, CDR1 is SGHTA and CDR2 is FQGNSA.

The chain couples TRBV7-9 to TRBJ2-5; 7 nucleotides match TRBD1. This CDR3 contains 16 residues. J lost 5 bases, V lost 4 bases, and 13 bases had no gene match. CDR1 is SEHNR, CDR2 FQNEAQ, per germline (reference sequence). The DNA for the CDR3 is TGTGCCAGCAGCTCCCCATTGACAGGGCCCTCGGAGACCCAGTACTTC. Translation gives CASSSPLTGPSETQYF.

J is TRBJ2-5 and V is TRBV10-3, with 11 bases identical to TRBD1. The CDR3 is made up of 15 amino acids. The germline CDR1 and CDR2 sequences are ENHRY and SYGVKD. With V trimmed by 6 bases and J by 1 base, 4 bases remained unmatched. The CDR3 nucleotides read TGTGCCATCAGCCGGGACAGGGGGTTCCAAGAGACCCAGTACTTC. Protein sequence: CAISRDRGFQETQYF.

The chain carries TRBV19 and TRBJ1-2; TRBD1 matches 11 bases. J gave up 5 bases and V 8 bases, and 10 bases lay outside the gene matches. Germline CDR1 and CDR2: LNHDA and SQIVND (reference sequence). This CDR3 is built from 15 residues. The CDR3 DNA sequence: TGTGCCAGTGCCCCGGACAGGGGGCGACGGTATGGCTACACCTTC. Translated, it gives CASAPDRGRRYGYTF.

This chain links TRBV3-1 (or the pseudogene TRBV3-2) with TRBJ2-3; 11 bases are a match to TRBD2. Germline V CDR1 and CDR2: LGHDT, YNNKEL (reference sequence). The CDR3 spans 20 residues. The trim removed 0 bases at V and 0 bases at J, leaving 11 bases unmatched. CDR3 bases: TGTGCCAGCAGCCAAGACATGGAGGGGGCTAGCGGGGGGAGCACAGATACGCAGTATTTT. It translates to CASSQDMEGASGGSTDTQYF.

This chain's CDR3 is CASSNAGGRSYNEQFF. In nucleotides, the CDR3 is TGTGCCAGTAGCAACGCGGGGGGCCGCTCCTACAATGAGCAGTTCTTC. The chain employs TRBV19 and TRBJ2-1; the match to TRBD2 covers 8 bases. Germline V gene sequence: CDR1 LNHDA, CDR2 SQIVND (reference sequence). V trimming: 6 bases; J trimming: 0 bases; junction bases outside the gene matches: 7. The CDR3 sequence is 16 residues long.

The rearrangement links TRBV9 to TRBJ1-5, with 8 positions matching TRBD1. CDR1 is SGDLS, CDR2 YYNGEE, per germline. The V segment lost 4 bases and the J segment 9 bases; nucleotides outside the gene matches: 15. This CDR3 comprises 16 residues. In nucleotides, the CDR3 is TGTGCCAGCAGCACCCCCCAGGGGACAGGCGGGGTGCCCCAGCATTTT. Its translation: CASSTPQGTGGVPQHF.

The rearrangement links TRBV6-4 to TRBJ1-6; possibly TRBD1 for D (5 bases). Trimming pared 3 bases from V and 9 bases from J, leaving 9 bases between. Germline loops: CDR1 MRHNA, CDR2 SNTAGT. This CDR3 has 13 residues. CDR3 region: CASSEGEGSPLHF. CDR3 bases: TGTGCCAGCAGTGAAGGGGAAGGTTCACCCCTCCACTTT.

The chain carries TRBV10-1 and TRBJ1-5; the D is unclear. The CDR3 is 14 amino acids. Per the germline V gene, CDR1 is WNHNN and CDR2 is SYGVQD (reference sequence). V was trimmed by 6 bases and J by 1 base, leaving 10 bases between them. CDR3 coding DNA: TGCGCCAGCAGAGTTCGGCGGAGCAATCAGCCCCAGCATTTT. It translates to CASRVRRSNQPQHF.

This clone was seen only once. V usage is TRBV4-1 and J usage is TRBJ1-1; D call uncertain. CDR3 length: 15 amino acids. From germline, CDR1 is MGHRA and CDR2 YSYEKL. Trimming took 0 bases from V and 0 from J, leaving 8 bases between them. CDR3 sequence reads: CASSQESTLNTEAFF. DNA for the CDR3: TGCGCCAGCAGCCAAGAAAGCACCCTGAACACTGAAGCTTTCTTT.

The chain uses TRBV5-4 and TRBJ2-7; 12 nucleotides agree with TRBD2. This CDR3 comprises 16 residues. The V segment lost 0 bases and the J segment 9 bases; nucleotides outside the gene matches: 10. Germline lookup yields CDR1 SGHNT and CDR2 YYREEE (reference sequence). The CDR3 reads CASSLGQLAGGTRQYF. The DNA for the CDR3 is TGTGCCAGCAGCTTGGGCCAACTAGCGGGGGGCACCCGGCAGTACTTC.

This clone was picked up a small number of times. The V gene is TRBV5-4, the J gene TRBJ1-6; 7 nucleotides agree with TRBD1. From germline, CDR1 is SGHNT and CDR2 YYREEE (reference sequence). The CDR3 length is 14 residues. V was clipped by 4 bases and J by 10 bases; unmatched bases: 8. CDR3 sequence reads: CASSSDRVGSPLHF. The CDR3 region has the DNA TGTGCCAGCAGCAGCGACAGGGTTGGGTCACCCCTCCACTTT.

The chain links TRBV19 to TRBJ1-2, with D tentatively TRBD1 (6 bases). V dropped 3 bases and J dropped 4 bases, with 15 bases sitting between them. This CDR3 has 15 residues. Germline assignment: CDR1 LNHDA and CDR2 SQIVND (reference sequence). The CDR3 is CASSMGASGVYGYTF. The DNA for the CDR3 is TGTGCCAGTAGTATGGGGGCCAGTGGGGTCTATGGCTACACCTTC.

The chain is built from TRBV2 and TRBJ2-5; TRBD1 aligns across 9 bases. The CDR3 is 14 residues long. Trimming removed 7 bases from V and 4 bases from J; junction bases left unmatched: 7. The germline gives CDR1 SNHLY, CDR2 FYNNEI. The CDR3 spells CASMWDRASETQYF. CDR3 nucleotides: TGTGCCAGCATGTGGGACAGGGCATCAGAGACCCAGTACTTC.

The CDR3 loop is CASSPLGPGGTETQYF. The CDR3 nucleotides read TGTGCCAGCTCACCACTCGGTCCGGGGGGCACGGAGACCCAGTACTTC. V usage is TRBV18 and J usage is TRBJ2-5; D is possibly TRBD2 (7 bases). The CDR3 sequence is 16 residues long. Germline assignment: CDR1 KGHSH and CDR2 LQKENI. V lost 1 base to trimming and J lost 5 bases, with 17 bases between them.

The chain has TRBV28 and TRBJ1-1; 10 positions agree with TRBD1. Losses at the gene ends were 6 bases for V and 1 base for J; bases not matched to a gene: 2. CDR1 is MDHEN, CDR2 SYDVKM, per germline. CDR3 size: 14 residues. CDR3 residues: CASRTGGGNTEAFF. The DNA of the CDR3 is TGTGCCAGCAGGACAGGGGGCGGGAACACTGAAGCTTTCTTT.

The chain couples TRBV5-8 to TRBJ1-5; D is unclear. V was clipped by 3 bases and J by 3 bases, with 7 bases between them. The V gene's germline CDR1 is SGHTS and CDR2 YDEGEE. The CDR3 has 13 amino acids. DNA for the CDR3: TGTGCCAGCAGCTGGGAGGTCAATCAGCCCCAGCATTTT. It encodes CASSWEVNQPQHF.

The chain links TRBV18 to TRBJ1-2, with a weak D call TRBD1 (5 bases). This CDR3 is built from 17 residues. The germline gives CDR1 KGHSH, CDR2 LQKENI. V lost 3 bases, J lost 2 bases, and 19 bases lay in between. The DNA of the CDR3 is TGTGCCAGCTCACCGTACCCCCCGTCCCCAGGGAACTATGGCTACACCTTC. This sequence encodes CASSPYPPSPGNYGYTF.

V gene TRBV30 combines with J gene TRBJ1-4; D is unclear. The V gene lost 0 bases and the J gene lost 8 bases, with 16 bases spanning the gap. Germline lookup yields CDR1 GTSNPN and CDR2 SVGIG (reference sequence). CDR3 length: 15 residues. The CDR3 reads CAWSVGRTDREKLFF. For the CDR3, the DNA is TGTGCCTGGAGTGTGGGTCGAACAGATCGCGAAAAACTGTTTTTT.

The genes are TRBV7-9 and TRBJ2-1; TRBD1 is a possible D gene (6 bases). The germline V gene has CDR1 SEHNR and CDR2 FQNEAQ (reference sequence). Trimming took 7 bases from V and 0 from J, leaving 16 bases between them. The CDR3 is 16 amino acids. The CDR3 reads CASNQQGEGSYNEQFF. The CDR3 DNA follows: TGTGCCAGCAACCAACAGGGCGAGGGCTCCTACAATGAGCAGTTCTTC.

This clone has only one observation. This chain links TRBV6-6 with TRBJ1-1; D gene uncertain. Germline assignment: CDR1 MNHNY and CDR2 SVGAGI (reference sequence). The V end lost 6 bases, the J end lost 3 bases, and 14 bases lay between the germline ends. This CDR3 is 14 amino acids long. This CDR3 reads CASRPGTTDTEAFF. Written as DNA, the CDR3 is TGTGCCAGCAGGCCGGGAACAACAGACACTGAAGCTTTCTTT.

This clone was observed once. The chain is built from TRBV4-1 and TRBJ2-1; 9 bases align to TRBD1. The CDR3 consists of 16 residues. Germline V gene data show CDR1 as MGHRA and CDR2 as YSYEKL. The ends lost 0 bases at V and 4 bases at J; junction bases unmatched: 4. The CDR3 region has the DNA TGCGCCAGCAGCCAAGAGTCGGGGACAGGGTACAATGAGCAGTTCTTC. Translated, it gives CASSQESGTGYNEQFF.